A selection of T cell receptor beta chains follows, all from one sample in a study of blood T cell repertoires in COVID-19. Generated by immunoSEQ multiplex PCR, the TCRdb table keeps only in-frame clones and is missing some. The table includes about 250,000 clones, around 88% detected once. Sequenced material: peripheral blood. The receptors here all came from a woman aged 25 to 39 with COVID-19, enrolled during active disease. Both conserved end residues are part of each CDR3.

J gene	V gene	CDR3 protein
TRBJ2-5	TRBV5-1	CASSLGGLAGQETQYF
TRBJ2-3	TRBV10-1	CASSGIGQAITDTQYF
TRBJ1-1	TRBV27	CASSRGVMNTEAFF
TRBJ2-7	TRBV10-1	CASSESGAGGYEQYF
TRBJ2-1	TRBV9	CASSFVGVDNEQFF
TRBJ2-1	TRBV15	CATSRDLAGRLQYNEQFF
TRBJ1-6	TRBV10-3	CAISPQVTNNSPLHF
TRBJ2-7	TRBV5-1	CASSLHGGVNYEQYF
TRBJ1-2	TRBV21-1	CASIPIRVGYGYTF
TRBJ2-1	TRBV4-3	CASSQGRGSGRSNLYNEQFF
TRBJ1-6	TRBV9	CASSVRGVTLNSPLHF
TRBJ2-5	TRBV6-6	CASSYPGGPMEETQYF
TRBJ2-5	TRBV18	CASSQYLRESAQYF
TRBJ2-5	TRBV7-9	CASSLAHSGAQETQYF
TRBJ2-3	TRBV4-1	CASSHYSGSSTDTQYF
TRBJ1-6	TRBV5-1	CASSLEGQGDSPLHF
TRBJ1-2	TRBV15	CATSSTPTGGYGYTF
TRBJ1-6	TRBV11-2	CASSDPGLSYNSPLHF
TRBJ1-3	TRBV7-6	CASSLDGKNTIYF
TRBJ1-5	TRBV6-5	CASSPNRWGQPQHF
TRBJ2-2	TRBV19	CASSISRNTGELFF
TRBJ1-2	TRBV29-1	CSVLGQGVGYTF
TRBJ1-1	TRBV4-2	CASRGRGQGDQNTEAFF
TRBJ1-1	TRBV7-2	CASSLERGMAPRAFF
TRBJ1-1	TRBV13	CASSLGQGDTEAFF
TRBJ2-2	TRBV10-3	CAISPGAGELFF
TRBJ1-2	TRBV7-9	CASSFGQGARGYTF
TRBJ1-5	TRBV2	CASSEDDPRSKPQHF
TRBJ2-5	TRBV19	CASKLRGLAGLKETQYF
TRBJ1-1	TRBV5-1	CASSLEGGTTEAFF
TRBJ2-3	TRBV4-3	CASSQDGAASTDTQYF
TRBJ1-2	TRBV7-9	CASSKDREASYTF
TRBJ2-2	TRBV7-2	CASSNSGGAHGELFF
TRBJ2-1	TRBV3-1/TRBV3-2	CASSRERAGGRDEQFF
TRBJ1-4	TRBV6-5	CASSYSVRYEKLFF
TRBJ2-7	TRBV28	CASSSGQGTSYEQYF
TRBJ2-3	TRBV29-1	CSVEGILSTDTQYF
TRBJ1-2	TRBV4-1	CASSQGENYGYTF
TRBJ1-1	TRBV28	CARPGGANTEAFF
TRBJ1-2	TRBV28	CASSLRSGGVNYGYTF
TRBJ2-7	TRBV7-9	CASSTWTGTPYEQYF
TRBJ2-1	TRBV11-3	CASSLDGWSGGDNNEQFF
TRBJ2-1	TRBV11-2	CASSLHWVGDRVLNEQFF
TRBJ2-2	TRBV27	CASSLREGDGELFF
TRBJ1-2	TRBV28	CASSLGQARMWGYTF
TRBJ2-1	TRBV29-1	CSVGSRDGYNEQFF
TRBJ2-5	TRBV10-3	CAISESASGGQETQYF